A single sample is the source of the 29 T cell receptor beta chains below, sequenced in a study of blood T cell repertoires in COVID-19. Repertoires were generated with immunoSEQ multiplex PCR, while TCRdb's copy carries only in-frame clones and drops some. The data contain about 38,000 clones, roughly nine tenths of them singletons. The material sequenced was peripheral blood. These receptors all come from a man between 60 and 70 years old with COVID-19, enrolled during active disease.

V and J are TRBV2 and TRBJ1-4; 8 bases align to TRBD1. In germline, CDR1 is SNHLY, CDR2 FYNNEI. The CDR3 is 15 amino acids. The trim removed 7 bases at V and 7 bases at J, leaving 11 bases unmatched. DNA for the CDR3: TGTGCCAGCACTACGTCCGGACAGGGAACTGAAAAACTGTTTTTT. This encodes CASTTSGQGTEKLFF.

The rearrangement links TRBV5-5 to TRBJ2-3; 10 nucleotides line up with TRBD2. Germline V gene sequence: CDR1 SGHKS, CDR2 YYEKEE (reference sequence). The CDR3 extends over 16 amino acids. V shed 2 bases, J shed 0 bases, and the junction held 3 bases outside the gene matches. The CDR3 loop reads CASSFQLAGSTDTQYF. The CDR3 DNA reads as TGTGCCAGCAGCTTCCAACTAGCGGGAAGCACAGATACGCAGTATTTT. Filled out from reference TRBV5-5 and TRBJ2-3, the complete variable domain reads DAGVTQSPTHLIKTRGQQVTLRCSPISGHKSVSWYQQVLGQGPQFIFQYYEKEERGRGNFPDRFSARQFPNYSSELNVNALLLGDSALYLCASSFQLAGSTDTQYFGPGTRLTVL.

The chain carries TRBV11-3 and TRBJ1-2; 7 nucleotides align to TRBD1. CDR3 size: 14 residues. V was clipped by 6 bases and J by 4 bases; unmatched bases: 8. In germline, CDR1 is SGHNT, CDR2 YENEEA. CDR3 sequence reads: CASSAGTEIYGYTF. CDR3 DNA: TGTGCCAGCAGTGCCGGGACAGAGATCTATGGCTACACCTTC.

This rearrangement joins TRBV20-1 to TRBJ1-6, with TRBD1 as a possible D gene (5 bases). This CDR3 has 15 amino acids. The germline V gene encodes CDR1 DFQATT and CDR2 SNEGSKA (reference sequence). The V gene lost 3 bases and the J gene lost 5 bases, with 14 bases spanning the gap. In DNA, the CDR3 is TGCAGTGCTAGTGAGGAGGGGCGGAATAATTCACCCCTCCACTTT. Protein: CSASEEGRNNSPLHF.

As regards this clone: A read error may produce the germline difference seen at one junction end. The chain has TRBV16 and TRBJ1-5, with unresolved D. CDR1 is KGHSY, CDR2 FQNENV, per germline. The CDR3 sequence is 14 residues long. DNA of the CDR3: TGTGCCAGCAGCCAATCTGCGGCAGTTTTAGAGGTTTTTTTT. Amino acids: CASSQSAAVLEVFF. The full variable domain, with the rest looked up from reference TRBV16 and TRBJ1-5, is GEEVAQTPKHLVRGEGQKAKLYCAPIKGHSYVFWYQQVLKNEFKFLISFQNENVFDETGMPKERFSAKCLPNSPCSLEIQATKLEDSAVYFCASSQSAAVLEVFFGDGTRLSIL.

The chain joins TRBV20-1 to TRBJ2-7; 10 nucleotides match TRBD2. The CDR3 has 15 amino acids. The ends lost 3 bases at V and 4 bases at J; junction bases unmatched: 9. Germline V gene sequence: CDR1 DFQATT, CDR2 SNEGSKA (reference sequence). The CDR3 region is CSASAHSSGSYEQYF. The DNA of the CDR3 is TGCAGTGCTAGTGCCCATTCTAGCGGGAGTTACGAGCAGTACTTC.

This chain links TRBV19 with TRBJ1-1; D unclear. Trimming stripped 5 bases from V and 1 base from J, with 17 bases between. Germline values: CDR1 LNHDA, CDR2 SQIVND (reference sequence). This CDR3 spans 16 amino acids. CDR3 in amino acids: CASSPYSGQPNTEAFF. The CDR3 nucleotides are TGTGCCAGTAGTCCTTACTCTGGGCAGCCGAACACTGAAGCTTTCTTT.

The CDR3 DNA reads as TGTGCCAGTAGCCTAGACAGGGGTATTGTAACCGGGGAGCTGTTTTTT. It translates to CASSLDRGIVTGELFF. J is TRBJ2-2 and V is TRBV19; 8 nucleotides agree with TRBD1. Germline V lookup: CDR1 LNHDA, CDR2 SQIVND (reference sequence). The V segment lost 6 bases and the J segment 5 bases; nucleotides outside the gene matches: 11. This CDR3 contains 16 residues.

The chain has TRBV4-3 and TRBJ2-7, with TRBD2 as a possible D gene (7 bases). V lost 1 base and J 5 bases, leaving 15 bases between the germline ends. The CDR3 contains 15 residues. Germline assignment: CDR1 LGHNA and CDR2 YSLEER. The CDR3 reads CASSQVGGGPDEQYF. The DNA for the CDR3 is TGCGCCAGCAGCCAAGTAGGGGGAGGGCCCGACGAGCAGTACTTC.

Note on this clone: One junction end disagrees with the germline gene, perhaps due to a read error. V and J are TRBV4-1 and TRBJ1-4, with D maybe TRBD1 (6 bases). The CDR3 has 13 amino acids. The germline CDR1 and CDR2 sequences are MGHRA and YSYEKL. The CDR3 loop reads CASSQDKTGIQIF. The CDR3 nucleotides read TGCGCCAGCAGCCAAGATAAGACAGGTATCCAGATTTTT.

J is TRBJ1-5 and V is TRBV3-1 (or the pseudogene TRBV3-2); TRBD1 agrees at 11 bases. CDR1 and CDR2 (germline): LGHDT, YNNKEL (reference sequence). The ends lost 4 bases at V and 6 bases at J; junction bases unmatched: 8. The CDR3 consists of 16 residues. The CDR3 spells CASSRAGQGASQPQHF. CDR3 nucleotide sequence: TGTGCCAGCAGCCGCGCCGGACAGGGGGCCTCTCAGCCCCAGCATTTT.

The V and J genes are TRBV6-5 and TRBJ1-1; 8 bases are a match to TRBD1. Unmatched junction bases numbered 3, after V lost 5 bases and J lost 1 base. Germline V gene data show CDR1 as MNHEY and CDR2 as SVGAGI. The CDR3 length is 14 residues. For the CDR3, the DNA is TGTGCCAGCAGTCTTGACAGGGGGAACACTGAAGCTTTCTTT. Encoded protein: CASSLDRGNTEAFF.

The chain uses TRBV3-1 (or the pseudogene TRBV3-2) and TRBJ2-1; perhaps TRBD1 as D (5 bases). CDR1 is LGHDT, CDR2 YNNKEL, per germline (reference sequence). V lost 7 bases and J 3 bases, leaving 16 bases between the germline ends. The CDR3 sequence is 15 residues long. In DNA, the CDR3 is TGTGCCAGCACCGCTTACGGGCAGGGCTACAATGAGCAGTTCTTC. Translating gives CASTAYGQGYNEQFF.

The rearrangement joins TRBV5-6 to TRBJ2-7; 7 bases are a match to TRBD2. The germline gives CDR1 SGHDT, CDR2 YYEEEE. The CDR3 runs 16 residues. J gave up 3 bases and V 0 bases, and 9 bases lay outside the gene matches. This CDR3 reads CASSLAVGREVYEQYF. Here the CDR3 DNA reads TGTGCCAGCAGCTTGGCCGTGGGTCGGGAGGTCTACGAGCAGTACTTC. Based on the CDR3 plus reference TRBV5-6 and TRBJ2-7, the full variable domain is DAGVTQSPTHLIKTRGQQVTLRCSPKSGHDTVSWYQQALGQGPQFIFQYYEEEERQRGNFPDRFSGHQFPNYSSELNVNALLLGDSALYLCASSLAVGREVYEQYFGPGTRLTVT.

The rearrangement uses TRBV5-1 and TRBJ1-1; the match to TRBD1 covers 7 bases. Per the germline V gene, CDR1 is SGHRS and CDR2 is YFSETQ. The V and J ends lost 6 bases and 0 bases, in that order; junction bases with no gene match: 8. The length of the CDR3 is 15 residues. The CDR3 loop reads CASTNTGDLNTEAFF. In DNA, the CDR3 is TGCGCCAGCACCAACACAGGGGATCTGAACACTGAAGCTTTCTTT.

The chain couples TRBV2 to TRBJ2-5; D is perhaps TRBD1 (5 bases). This CDR3 contains 14 residues. Germline V gives CDR1 SNHLY, CDR2 FYNNEI. V lost 6 bases, J lost 2 bases, and 13 bases lay in between. The CDR3 here is CASRSPRVQETQYF. The CDR3 bases are TGTGCCAGCAGATCGCCCAGGGTTCAAGAGACCCAGTACTTC.

The rearrangement joins TRBV28 to TRBJ2-1, with D tentatively TRBD1 (5 bases). Germline V gene data show CDR1 as MDHEN and CDR2 as SYDVKM. The V and J ends lost 3 bases and 10 bases respectively, with 13 bases between them. The CDR3 contains 13 residues. The DNA of the CDR3 is TGTGCCAGCAGTTTGAGCAGGGCAAGGGAGCAGTTCTTC. Translated, it gives CASSLSRAREQFF.

The chain recombines TRBV7-6 with TRBJ1-5; no definite D call. The CDR3 covers 11 residues. From germline, CDR1 is SGHVS and CDR2 FNYEAQ. The ends were cut back, 10 bases at V and 0 bases at J, with 4 bases in the middle. Here the CDR3 reads CATGSNQPQHF. In DNA, the CDR3 is TGTGCCACCGGTAGCAATCAGCCCCAGCATTTT.

This chain joins TRBV2 and TRBJ1-4; D gene unclear. This CDR3 is built from 13 residues. Germline lookup yields CDR1 SNHLY and CDR2 FYNNEI. V was cut by 4 bases and J by 8 bases, with 11 bases left in between. The CDR3 region is CASSGSGEEKLFF. The CDR3 DNA sequence: TGTGCCAGCAGTGGGTCAGGCGAGGAAAAACTGTTTTTT.

The chain carries TRBV3-1 (or the pseudogene TRBV3-2) and TRBJ1-1; no firm D call. The V end lost 0 bases, the J end lost 1 base, and 12 bases lay between the germline ends. This CDR3 is 16 amino acids long. CDR1 and CDR2 (germline): LGHDT, YNNKEL (reference sequence). CDR3 residues: CASSQEARHPNTEAFF. DNA for the CDR3: TGTGCCAGCAGCCAAGAGGCGCGGCATCCGAACACTGAAGCTTTCTTT.

The rearrangement links TRBV9 to TRBJ2-2; TRBD2 is a possible D gene (5 bases). Looked up from germline, CDR1 is SGDLS and CDR2 is YYNGEE. CDR3 length: 14 amino acids. V lost 5 bases to trimming and J lost 1 base, with 9 bases between them. For the CDR3, the DNA is TGTGCCAGCAGGTCCGGGATGAACACCGGGGAGCTGTTTTTT. Its translation: CASRSGMNTGELFF.

The chain is built from TRBV30 and TRBJ2-5; 8 bases line up with TRBD2. This CDR3 has 12 amino acids. The V segment lost 1 base and the J segment 6 bases; nucleotides outside the gene matches: 1. Germline V lookup: CDR1 GTSNPN, CDR2 SVGIG (reference sequence). The CDR3 DNA sequence: TGTGCCTGGAGTGGCGGGAGGCAGACCCAGTACTTC. Protein: CAWSGGRQTQYF.

The J gene is TRBJ1-1, the V gene TRBV12-3 or TRBV12-4; 7 bases are shared with TRBD1. The junction had 5 bases not matched to a gene; V was cut back by 5 bases and J by 5 bases. This CDR3 region has 13 residues. The CDR3 sequence is CASSQHRGTEAFF. DNA for the CDR3: TGTGCCAGCAGTCAACACAGGGGAACTGAAGCTTTCTTT.

The chain combines TRBV12-3 or TRBV12-4 with TRBJ1-5; D gene ambiguous. The CDR3 extends over 13 amino acids. The V end lost 3 bases, the J end lost 6 bases, and 9 bases lay between the germline ends. This chain's CDR3 is CASSLGGVQPQHF. The CDR3 nucleotides are TGTGCCAGCAGTTTGGGCGGGGTTCAGCCCCAGCATTTT.

The gene calls are TRBV5-4 and TRBJ2-1; 9 nucleotides align to TRBD2. This CDR3 comprises 15 residues. V lost 5 bases and J lost 8; bases outside the gene matches: 11. The germline V gene encodes CDR1 SGHNT and CDR2 YYREEE (reference sequence). The CDR3 is CASSYEASGKDEQFF. The CDR3 DNA reads TGTGCCAGCAGTTATGAGGCTAGCGGGAAGGATGAGCAGTTCTTC.

The J gene is TRBJ1-5, the V gene TRBV24-1; 7 positions match TRBD1. Germline assignment: CDR1 KGHDR and CDR2 SFDVKD. This CDR3 has 17 amino acids. The V and J ends lost 2 bases and 2 bases, in that order; junction bases with no gene match: 8. The CDR3 sequence: CATSDSRQGEGNQPQHF. The CDR3, as DNA: TGTGCCACCAGTGATTCAAGACAGGGTGAGGGCAATCAGCCCCAGCATTTT.

This clone was seen more than once but under ten times. The chain uses TRBV7-8 and TRBJ2-7; 12 nucleotides agree with TRBD2. Trimming at V came to 5 bases and at J to 5 bases, leaving 7 bases not matched to a gene. This CDR3 contains 15 residues. Per germline, CDR1 SGHVS and CDR2 FQNEAQ. In nucleotides, the CDR3 is TGTGCCAGCAGCCGTACGGGACTAGCGGGTAACGAGCAGTACTTC. This gives the protein CASSRTGLAGNEQYF.

This chain links TRBV28 with TRBJ1-6, with TRBD1 matching over 9 bases. The germline gives CDR1 MDHEN, CDR2 SYDVKM. The V gene end was trimmed by 2 bases and the J gene end by 9 bases; junction bases not matched to a gene: 5. CDR3 length: 15 amino acids. The CDR3 DNA follows: TGTGCCAGCAGTTTAACACAGGGGGCTGGTTCACCCCTCCACTTT. Its translation: CASSLTQGAGSPLHF. Full variable domain (rest looked up from reference TRBV28 and TRBJ1-6): DVKVTQSSRYLVKRTGEKVFLECVQDMDHENMFWYRQDPGLGLRLIYFSYDVKMKEKGDIPEGYSVSREKKERFSLILESASTNQTSMYLCASSLTQGAGSPLHFGNGTRLTVT.

The genes are TRBV30 and TRBJ1-1; D might be TRBD1 (6 bases). Trimming stripped 3 bases from V and 0 bases from J, with 17 bases between. Germline V gene sequence: CDR1 GTSNPN, CDR2 SVGIG (reference sequence). This CDR3 is built from 16 residues. CDR3 protein: CAWRGGTGHMNTEAFF. The CDR3, as DNA: TGTGCCTGGAGGGGCGGAACGGGACACATGAACACTGAAGCTTTCTTT. The complete variable domain, with remaining parts taken from reference TRBV30 and TRBJ1-1, reads SQTIHQWPATLVQPVGSPLSLECTVEGTSNPNLYWYRQAAGRGLQLLFYSVGIGQISSEVPQNLSASRPQDRQFILSSKKLLLSDSGFYLCAWRGGTGHMNTEAFFGQGTRLTVV.